Below, one T cell receptor beta chain is given with its context. The sample belongs to a study of immune cell composition in non-small cell lung cancer. Germline V gives CDR1 SGHAT, CDR2 FQNNGV. V was pared by 1 base and J by 10 bases, with 10 bases between. CDR3 length: 12 residues. Profiling relied on immunoSEQ multiplex PCR, and the TCRdb table lists in-frame clones only, not all of them. The sample has over 1,000 clones, 88% seen once. This chain joins TRBV11-2 and TRBJ1-1; a possible D gene is TRBD1 (5 bases). The source material was lung tumor tissue. This TCR was sampled from a human donor with non-small cell lung cancer. CDR3 bases: TGTGCCAGCAGCTTAGGGGGGGTAGGAGCTTTCTTT. This translates into CASSLGGVGAFF.